This record covers a single T cell receptor (beta chain). Its antigen is currently not known. No much larger clonotype is one base removed from it; base qualities were not supplied. The CDR3 regions of human TCRbeta chains were analyzed by immunosequencing. From the authors' description of their analysis: TCRs in the repertoires were compared against a reference library of SARS-CoV-2-specific TCRs that had been generated with the MIRA antigen-specificity platform. Breadth was defined as the fraction of unique TCRs that were SARS-CoV-2-associated. Depth was defined as the fraction of total T cells that were SARS-CoV-2-associated. Using the MIRA data, every spike-specific TCR was mapped to the spike region that the TCR reacted to and assigned to either a CD4 or a CD8 class. Log10-transformed breadth and depth values were compared by one-way ANOVA with Sidak's multiple comparisons tests. In TCRdb, the immuneACCESS table is reduced to in-frame sequences with V and J assigned. These tables do not hold every clone; where another copy was compared, an unresolved V gene accounts for under half, and the others remain unexplained. V and J calls and clone size are those listed in that table; D and trimming were worked out from the DNA. A total of some 140,000 clones appear in this sample, almost 85% of them only once. Approximately 8% of the sample lies in the top ten.

These data come from a study of T cell responses to AZD1222 COVID-19 vaccine (dated by TCRdb to 2020 to 2023). With respect to the entire study: TCR sequencing covered fewer than 250 trial participants: 200 to 220 given two doses of AZD1222 and 26 given two doses of MenACWY control vaccine. Trial participants were enrolled into age subgroups of 18-55, 56-69 and 70-plus years, which contained 148, 28 and 57 TCR-sequenced participants, respectively.

V is clipped by 5 bases and J by 5 bases, and the sequence between their germline boundaries is 18 bases long. Reading the germline V gene gives CDR1 SGHAT and CDR2 FQNNGV. The CDR3 contains 15 residues, cysteine and phenylalanine counted. Of all the DNA, just the CDR3 is kept, 45 bases in frame from base 1. The time point tag for this specimen amounts to: about 28 days (+/-7) after the second vaccine dose. The sample's treatment or condition label, in plain terms: meningococcal conjugate vaccine given as trial control. Vaccinee samples came from UK trials COV001 and COV002, including a single-blind randomized controlled phase 2/3 trial of AZD1222 (ChAdOx1 nCoV-19) in healthy adults. For TCRbeta chain sequencing, PBMC samples from trial participants were taken at day 0 and at day 28 after the second dose. The full study reports these points: Conclusions about previously exposed vaccinees are limited, since just six AZD1222 recipients were seropositive for SARS-CoV-2 at baseline. Epitopes outside the regions mutated in the B.1.351 and B.1.1.7 variants were reportedly recognized by nearly half of the unique spike-specific TCRs. No day 14 peak-response samples were available, so repertoires were characterized only after the peak T cell response. Participants were mostly white British, with more females than males. The authors suggested clonal diversity may have been underestimated. CD4 TCRs associated with the vaccine covered the entire spike protein, and the dominant responses were in regions 160-218 and 743-854. A significant rise in spike-specific TCR breadth and depth was observed after two AZD1222 doses relative to day 0 and relative to MenACWY recipients. In the small 56-69-year group, the increase in depth fell short of significance, most likely because of low power.

The TCR was taken from an adult who received the MenACWY meningococcal vaccine as a control. Recombination connected TRBV11-2 to TRBJ1-2; a weak D assignment points to TRBD1 (6 bases agree). Sequencing was performed on peripheral blood, taken 28 days after the second dose of the MenACWY control vaccine. The CDR3 region reads CASSPGHPGGYGYTF. Read as DNA, the sequence is TGTGCCAGCAGCCCGGGACACCCGGGGGGGTATGGCTACACCTTC.